The 23 T cell receptor beta chains below were found in one sample sequenced in a study of blood T cell repertoires in COVID-19. The method was immunoSEQ multiplex PCR; TCRdb's version includes in-frame clones alone and lacks a portion of them. The top ten clones hold more than 9.5% of a sample with roughly 150,000 clones, roughly four fifths of them seen once. The sequenced sample was peripheral blood. The receptors here all came from a man aged 55 to 70 with active or convalescent COVID-19.

The chain uses TRBV5-1 and TRBJ1-6, with D possibly matching TRBD1 (5 bases). Germline V gene data show CDR1 as SGHRS and CDR2 as YFSETQ. V was trimmed by 2 bases and J by 2 bases, leaving 14 bases between them. The CDR3 extends over 17 amino acids. CDR3 DNA sequence: TGCGCCAGCAGCTTAGGGTCGTGGGGCACCTATAATTCACCCCTCCACTTT. Protein sequence: CASSLGSWGTYNSPLHF. The entire variable domain, with the rest obtained from reference TRBV5-1 and TRBJ1-6, is as follows: KAGVTQTPRYLIKTRGQQVTLSCSPISGHRSVSWYQQTPGQGLQFLFEYFSETQRNKGNFPGRFSGRQFSNSRSEMNVSTLELGDSALYLCASSLGSWGTYNSPLHFGNGTRLTVT.

This clone was found a few times. The genes are TRBV14 and TRBJ2-1, with TRBD2 matching 11 bases. Germline V CDR1 and CDR2: SGHDN, FVKESK. This CDR3 contains 19 residues. Trimming removed 3 bases from V and 4 bases from J; junction bases left unmatched: 14. The CDR3 sequence is CASSQTRVSGRAGYNEQFF. As DNA, the CDR3 is TGTGCCAGCAGCCAGACCCGTGTTAGCGGGAGGGCGGGGTACAATGAGCAGTTCTTC.

The V gene is TRBV14, the J gene TRBJ2-7; 8 bases line up with TRBD1. The junction had 6 bases not matched to a gene; V was cut back by 3 bases and J by 2 bases. Germline V gene sequence: CDR1 SGHDN, CDR2 FVKESK. CDR3 length: 15 residues. CDR3 DNA: TGTGCCAGCAGCCATTCCCAGGGGGCGACCTACGAGCAGTACTTC. Translated: CASSHSQGATYEQYF.

The rearrangement links TRBV11-2 to TRBJ2-5, with TRBD1 matching over 9 bases. Germline CDR1 is SGHAT and CDR2 is FQNNGV. V shed 5 bases and J 7 bases; nucleotides not matched to a gene: 11. There are 15 residues in the CDR3. The CDR3 DNA reads as TGTGCCAGCAGCAAAATTCCGGGACAGGGTGGGACCCAGTACTTC. This encodes CASSKIPGQGGTQYF. Combining the CDR3 with reference TRBV11-2 and TRBJ2-5 gives the whole variable domain EAGVAQSPRYKIIEKRQSVAFWCNPISGHATLYWYQQILGQGPKLLIQFQNNGVVDDSQLPKDRFSAERLKGVDSTLKIQPAKLEDSAVYLCASSKIPGQGGTQYFGPGTRLLVL.

This clone showed up just once. The rearrangement joins TRBV2 to TRBJ1-1, with a weak D call TRBD1 (5 bases). V was clipped by 2 bases and J by 4 bases, with 14 bases between them. This CDR3 spans 15 amino acids. Germline CDR1 is SNHLY and CDR2 is FYNNEI. CDR3 amino acids: CASSEQGWVGTEAFF. The CDR3 coding sequence is TGTGCCAGCAGTGAACAGGGTTGGGTCGGCACTGAAGCTTTCTTT.

This sequence joins TRBV9 and TRBJ2-5; 7 nucleotides match TRBD1. V lost 3 bases and J lost 3; bases outside the gene matches: 8. Germline V lookup: CDR1 SGDLS, CDR2 YYNGEE. The CDR3 totals 15 residues. In nucleotides, the CDR3 is TGTGCCAGCAGCGCGGGACAGAAGCTTGAAGAGACCCAGTACTTC. This translates into CASSAGQKLEETQYF.

V and J are TRBV28 and TRBJ1-4; possibly TRBD1 for D (6 bases). Germline values: CDR1 MDHEN, CDR2 SYDVKM. The length of the CDR3 is 15 residues. V shed 5 bases and J shed 3 bases, with 13 bases lying between them. This CDR3 is CASSTPDRSNEKLFF. CDR3 sequence (DNA): TGTGCCAGCAGTACCCCGGACAGATCTAATGAAAAACTGTTTTTT.

The chain recombines TRBV18 with TRBJ1-1; D possibly corresponds to TRBD1 (5 bases). Germline-derived CDR1 and CDR2 are KGHSH and LQKENI. The V end lost 2 bases, the J end lost 0 bases, and 10 bases lay between the germline ends. The CDR3 spans 15 residues. Here the CDR3 reads CASSPSRGMNTEAFF. The CDR3 coding sequence is TGTGCCAGCTCACCATCTCGGGGGATGAACACTGAAGCTTTCTTT.

The rearrangement joins TRBV5-6 to TRBJ1-3, with TRBD1 as a possible D gene (5 bases). The germline V and J ends were trimmed by 0 bases and 3 bases, with 13 bases remaining between them. This CDR3 region has 16 residues. From germline, CDR1 is SGHDT and CDR2 YYEEEE. The CDR3 nucleotides are TGTGCCAGCAGCTTGGGCAGGGTAACGAGTGGAAACACCATATATTTT. As protein: CASSLGRVTSGNTIYF.

The chain uses TRBV6-1 and TRBJ2-3, with D possibly TRBD2 on 5 matching bases. Germline V gives CDR1 MNHNS, CDR2 SASEGT. The CDR3 spans 17 residues. Trimming cost V 0 bases and J 1 base, with 14 bases left between them. The CDR3 DNA reads TGTGCCAGCAGTGAAGCCGGCCGCCCGCGGGGCACAGATACGCAGTATTTT. Its translation: CASSEAGRPRGTDTQYF.

CDR3 nucleotide sequence: TGTGCCATCAGTGAGGGTCAGGCCCAGGGGCCCTACGAGCAGTACTTC. Translation: CAISEGQAQGPYEQYF. The J gene is TRBJ2-7, the V gene TRBV10-3, with D possibly being TRBD1 (6 bases). In germline, CDR1 is ENHRY, CDR2 SYGVKD. CDR3 length equals 16 residues. V shed 2 bases and J shed 2 bases, with 16 bases lying between them.

The chain joins TRBV3-1 (or the pseudogene TRBV3-2) to TRBJ2-5; D perhaps matches TRBD1 (6 bases). The germline gives CDR1 LGHDT, CDR2 YNNKEL (reference sequence). Deletions cut 1 base from V and 2 bases from J, with 11 bases between. The CDR3 contains 15 residues. CDR3 sequence reads: CASSQVGHRQETQYF. The CDR3 nucleotides are TGTGCCAGCAGCCAAGTGGGACATCGACAAGAGACCCAGTACTTC.

V and J are TRBV7-2 and TRBJ2-2; 11 bases map to TRBD2. The germline CDR1 and CDR2 sequences are SGHTA and FQGNSA. The V segment lost 2 bases and the J segment 5 bases; nucleotides outside the gene matches: 4. The CDR3 consists of 16 residues. CDR3 in DNA: TGTGCCAGCAGCTTACGGGGACTAGCGGTTACCGGGGAGCTGTTTTTT. Protein product: CASSLRGLAVTGELFF. The whole variable domain, filled in from reference TRBV7-2 and TRBJ2-2, reads GAGVSQSPSNKVTEKGKDVELRCDPISGHTALYWYRQSLGQGLEFLIYFQGNSAPDKSGLPSDRFSAERTGGSVSTLTIQRTQQEDSAVYLCASSLRGLAVTGELFFGEGSRLTVL.

The V gene is TRBV5-6, the J gene TRBJ2-3, with D possibly being TRBD1 (5 bases). The CDR3 consists of 13 residues. CDR1 SGHDT and CDR2 YYEEEE come from the germline V gene. V lost 2 bases, J lost 6 bases, and 10 bases lay in between. The CDR3 sequence: CASSFQGSDTQYF. CDR3 nucleotide sequence: TGTGCCAGCAGCTTCCAGGGAAGCGATACGCAGTATTTT.

This chain links TRBV28 with TRBJ1-5; possible D gene TRBD1, 6 bases. Germline V CDR1 and CDR2: MDHEN, SYDVKM. V was pared by 3 bases and J by 5 bases, with 14 bases between. The CDR3 runs to 15 residues. The CDR3 here is CASSLATGWDQPQHF. CDR3 sequence (DNA): TGTGCCAGCAGTTTGGCCACAGGGTGGGATCAGCCCCAGCATTTT.

The rearrangement joins TRBV30 to TRBJ2-5, with 7 bases matching TRBD2. Germline loops: CDR1 GTSNPN, CDR2 SVGIG (reference sequence). The junction had 9 bases not matched to a gene; V was cut back by 1 base and J by 4 bases. This CDR3 has 15 residues. The CDR3 loop is CAWSAWRERAETQYF. The CDR3 bases are TGTGCCTGGAGTGCATGGCGGGAGAGGGCAGAGACCCAGTACTTC.

V is TRBV19 and J is TRBJ1-1; D is perhaps TRBD1 (6 bases). CDR1 and CDR2 (germline): LNHDA, SQIVND (reference sequence). CDR3 length: 13 amino acids. Trimming took off 10 bases at V and 2 bases at J, with 14 bases between the two ends. The CDR3 nucleotides are TGTGCCACGAAGACAGGACTCAACACTGAAGCTTTCTTT. Residues: CATKTGLNTEAFF.

V usage is TRBV28 and J usage is TRBJ1-2; the D gene is possibly TRBD1 (6 bases). Trimming cost V 7 bases and J 9 bases, with 21 bases left between them. The CDR3 has 14 amino acids. Germline CDR1 and CDR2: MDHEN and SYDVKM. The CDR3, as DNA: TGTGCCAGCATCGGGGGGGCATCCGGGAGGCGCTACACCTTC. Protein sequence: CASIGGASGRRYTF.

The chain combines TRBV5-4 with TRBJ2-3; 9 positions agree with TRBD2. The CDR3 consists of 17 residues. Per the germline V gene, CDR1 is SGHNT and CDR2 is YYREEE (reference sequence). J gave up 3 bases and V 0 bases, and 8 bases lay outside the gene matches. CDR3: CASSLDLAGVGTDTQYF. The DNA for the CDR3 is TGTGCCAGCAGCTTGGATTTAGCGGGAGTAGGGACAGATACGCAGTATTTT.

The gene calls are TRBV10-3 and TRBJ1-1, with unresolved D. Germline V gives CDR1 ENHRY, CDR2 SYGVKD. The CDR3 has 11 amino acids. With 5 bases removed from V and 4 bases from J, the gap between germline ends came to 5 bases. The CDR3: CAISRGTEAFF. The CDR3, as DNA: TGTGCCATCAGTCGGGGCACTGAAGCTTTCTTT.

This clone was detected only once. The rearrangement uses TRBV18 and TRBJ2-1; TRBD2 aligns across 9 bases. V was clipped by 0 bases and J by 7 bases; unmatched bases: 4. CDR1 and CDR2 from the germline V gene are KGHSH and LQKENI. The CDR3 contains 15 residues. The CDR3: CASSPPAGGPNEQFF. The CDR3 DNA is TGTGCCAGCTCACCACCGGCGGGGGGGCCTAATGAGCAGTTCTTC. Drawing the rest from reference TRBV18 and TRBJ2-1, the complete variable domain is NAGVMQNPRHLVRRRGQEARLRCSPMKGHSHVYWYRQLPEEGLKFMVYLQKENIIDESGMPKERFSAEFPKEGPSILRIQQVVRGDSAAYFCASSPPAGGPNEQFFGPGTRLTVL.

The J gene is TRBJ2-7, the V gene TRBV5-6, with TRBD1 identical over 9 bases. CDR3 length equals 15 residues. V shed 3 bases and J 4 bases; nucleotides not matched to a gene: 8. Germline CDR1 reads SGHDT; CDR2 reads YYEEEE. As DNA, the CDR3 is TGTGCCAGCAGCTCCCGGGACAGGGTTACGTACGAGCAGTACTTC. Amino acid sequence: CASSSRDRVTYEQYF.

The V gene is TRBV6-5, the J gene TRBJ2-5; no firm D call. The CDR3 contains 12 residues. V gave up 6 bases and J gave up 5 bases, with 10 bases separating them. The germline CDR1 and CDR2 sequences are MNHEY and SVGAGI. The CDR3 region has the DNA TGTGCCAGCAGCACCGCGTACGAGACCCAGTACTTC. It is translated as CASSTAYETQYF.